The 21 T cell receptor beta chains below come from one sample, sequenced in a study of T cells in Graves' hyperthyroidism and ophthalmopathy. RNA transcripts yielded amplified TCR beta CDR3 regions. Using the HTBI primer set, a first-round RT-PCR was run on the TCR CDR3. TCRdb re-derived calls from the multiplex PCR reads in MiXCR, one entry per CDR3 protein. This table holds approximately 600,000 distinct CDR3 sequences, 14% found once. The sequencing sample was made of blood. The receptors were gathered from a woman aged 18-29 years with Graves' ophthalmopathy.

The CDR3 DNA is TGCAGTGCTCACCACTTTAGGCTTCTGGACTATGGCTACACCTTC. It encodes CSAHHFRLLDYGYTF. The V and J genes are TRBV20-1 and TRBJ1-2; the D is unclear. Deletions cut 5 bases from V and 3 bases from J, with 19 bases between. Germline CDR1 reads DFQATT; CDR2 reads SNEGSKA (reference sequence). The CDR3 runs to 15 residues.

This clonotype was seen at least ten times. The V call is TRBV7-2, the J call TRBJ2-7; possible D gene TRBD2, 6 bases. The CDR3 is 17 residues long. Germline V gene data show CDR1 as SGHTA and CDR2 as FQGNSA. V dropped 2 bases and J dropped 0 bases, with 17 bases sitting between them. DNA of the CDR3: TGTGCCAGCAGCTTAATAGCGGTCCCTACGAGCTCCTACGAGCAGTACTTC. Translation: CASSLIAVPTSSYEQYF.

This clonotype came up many times. J is TRBJ2-5 and V is TRBV12-3 or TRBV12-4; D may match TRBD1 or TRBD2 (6 bases each). V lost 5 bases and J 5 bases, leaving 12 bases between the germline ends. The CDR3 runs to 13 residues. CDR3 sequence: CASSPRGLETQYF. DNA for the CDR3: TGTGCCAGCAGTCCTCGGGGGCTGGAGACCCAGTACTTC.

This chain connects TRBV19 to TRBJ2-6; no clear D gene. Per the germline V gene, CDR1 is LNHDA and CDR2 is SQIVND (reference sequence). This CDR3 spans 16 amino acids. V was pared by 3 bases and J by 2 bases, with 11 bases between. The CDR3 DNA reads as TGTGCCAGTAGTATCGGGCCTACTCCTGGGGCCAACGTCCTGACTTTC. This translates into CASSIGPTPGANVLTF.

Ten or more counts support this clonotype. The genes are TRBV28 and TRBJ2-3; TRBD2 agrees at 7 bases. J lost 4 bases, V lost 5 bases, and 12 bases had no gene match. This CDR3 has 16 amino acids. Germline CDR1 reads MDHEN; CDR2 reads SYDVKM. For the CDR3, the DNA is TGTGCCAGCAGTGTCACTATGGGGAGGGTCGCAGATACGCAGTATTTT. It is translated as CASSVTMGRVADTQYF.

The table lists this clonotype with many counts. The rearrangement links TRBV20-1 to TRBJ1-1; 7 nucleotides agree with TRBD1. The germline V gene encodes CDR1 DFQATT and CDR2 SNEGSKA (reference sequence). The CDR3 is 15 amino acids. CDR3 nucleotides: TGCATGGCCCCGGGACAGACATACTCGAACACTGAAGCTTTCTTT. Translated: CMAPGQTYSNTEAFF.

This clonotype was counted at least ten times. The CDR3 DNA follows: TGCAGTGCTAGGGGCGGGGTTGGCTACACCTTC. Its translation: CSARGGVGYTF. The V call is TRBV20-1, the J call TRBJ1-2; D call uncertain. V lost 3 bases and J lost 7, with 9 bases in between. Germline CDR1 and CDR2: DFQATT and SNEGSKA (reference sequence). This CDR3 region has 11 residues.

This clonotype was detected many times. This sequence joins TRBV20-1 and TRBJ2-1; 10 nucleotides align to TRBD2. The CDR3 spans 14 residues. Germline CDR1 and CDR2: DFQATT and SNEGSKA (reference sequence). The V and J ends lost 7 bases and 5 bases, in that order; junction bases with no gene match: 8. This CDR3 reads CSGTPGLANNEQFF. CDR3 nucleotides: TGCAGTGGTACCCCGGGACTAGCGAACAATGAGCAGTTCTTC.

This clonotype has a count of ten or more. The chain combines TRBV11-3 with TRBJ2-7, with 7 bases identical to TRBD1. J gave up 0 bases and V 3 bases, and 5 bases lay outside the gene matches. CDR1 is SGHNT and CDR2 is YENEEA in the germline V gene. CDR3 size: 15 residues. CDR3 residues: CASSFWTGPSYEQYF. The CDR3 DNA reads TGTGCCAGCAGCTTTTGGACAGGCCCCTCCTACGAGCAGTACTTC. The complete variable domain, with remaining parts taken from reference TRBV11-3 and TRBJ2-7, reads EAGVVQSPRYKIIEKKQPVAFWCNPISGHNTLYWYLQNLGQGPELLIRYENEEAVDDSQLPKDRFSAERLKGVDSTLKIQPAELGDSAVYLCASSFWTGPSYEQYFGPGTRLTVT.

This clonotype was seen many times. V is TRBV7-3 and J is TRBJ2-1, with 7 positions matching TRBD2. The germline V gene encodes CDR1 SGHTA and CDR2 FQGTGA. The V segment lost 4 bases and the J segment 3 bases; nucleotides outside the gene matches: 6. The CDR3 totals 15 residues. Here the CDR3 reads CASSSLTGGYNEQFF. CDR3 in DNA: TGTGCCAGCAGCTCCCTGACGGGGGGCTACAATGAGCAGTTCTTC.

This clonotype has only a few counts. The chain employs TRBV27 and TRBJ1-5; D might be TRBD1 (5 bases). CDR3 length: 13 amino acids. V was shortened by 6 bases and J by 1 base, with 7 bases between the two germline ends. Per the germline V gene, CDR1 is MNHEY and CDR2 is SMNVEV (reference sequence). CDR3 protein: CASRWGSNQPQHF. The CDR3 nucleotides read TGTGCCAGCAGGTGGGGGAGCAATCAGCCCCAGCATTTT.

This clonotype was seen more than once but under ten times. This chain connects TRBV10-3 to TRBJ1-5; a weak D match, TRBD1 (5 bases). The germline V and J ends were trimmed by 3 bases and 4 bases, with 10 bases remaining between them. Germline lookup yields CDR1 ENHRY and CDR2 SYGVKD. The CDR3 sequence is 14 residues long. The CDR3 protein is CAISDLGQNQPQHF. The CDR3 DNA is TGTGCCATCAGTGACCTGGGGCAAAATCAGCCCCAGCATTTT.

Worth noting for this clonotype: A clone one base away is much larger, so this may be a read error. This chain uses TRBV7-2 with TRBJ2-3; D remains unclear. The CDR3 runs to 16 residues. The germline CDR1 and CDR2 sequences are SGHTA and FQGNSA. DNA of the CDR3: TGTGCCGGCAGCTTAGGTTCGCGCCCTAGCACAGATACGCAGTATTTT. This encodes CAGSLGSRPSTDTQYF.

This clonotype was seen ten or more times. The CDR3 bases are TGTGCCAGCAGCCGCAATATTCCTACCGGGGAGCTGTTTTTT. Amino acid sequence: CASSRNIPTGELFF. V usage is TRBV5-5 and J usage is TRBJ2-2; D is ambiguous. Trimming removed 4 bases at V and 5 bases at J, with 12 bases between. Per germline, CDR1 SGHKS and CDR2 YYEKEE (reference sequence). CDR3 size: 14 residues.

This clonotype was counted between two and nine times. The chain uses TRBV20-1 and TRBJ2-7; TRBD2 matches 8 bases. Germline V gene sequence: CDR1 DFQATT, CDR2 SNEGSKA (reference sequence). The CDR3 runs to 18 residues. With 2 bases clipped from V and 1 base from J, the junction kept 16 bases outside the gene matches. Written as DNA, the CDR3 is TGCAGTGCTAGACGGGGGGGCAGGGGCCGTTCCCTTTCCTACGAGCAGTACTTC. As protein: CSARRGGRGRSLSYEQYF.

The sample holds a few counts of this clonotype. V and J are TRBV24-1 and TRBJ1-1; weak D call: TRBD1 (5 bases). The CDR3 consists of 17 residues. V was trimmed by 0 bases and J by 3 bases, leaving 16 bases between them. Germline CDR1 and CDR2: KGHDR and SFDVKD. CDR3: CATSDLQVGTLDTEAFF. The CDR3 region has the DNA TGTGCCACCAGTGATTTGCAGGTCGGGACCCTGGACACTGAAGCTTTCTTT.

A few counts support this clonotype. The rearrangement uses TRBV6-5 and TRBJ1-2; no firm D call. The CDR3 loop spans 14 amino acids. CDR1 is MNHEY and CDR2 is SVGAGI in the germline V gene. Trimming took off 2 bases at V and 4 bases at J, with 11 bases between the two ends. CDR3 DNA sequence: TGTGCCAGCAGTTACGGCGGAGGAGTCTATGGCTACACCTTC. It is translated as CASSYGGGVYGYTF.

In its sample, this clonotype was seen once. The chain is built from TRBV28 and TRBJ2-2; 12 bases are shared with TRBD2. The V gene's germline CDR1 is MDHEN and CDR2 SYDVKM. The ends lost 1 base at V and 5 bases at J; junction bases unmatched: 23. The CDR3 is made up of 23 amino acids. Here the CDR3 reads CASSLSPSGRANADRGRTGELFF. The CDR3 coding sequence is TGTGCCAGCAGTTTATCCCCTAGCGGGAGGGCCAACGCGGATAGGGGGCGGACCGGGGAGCTGTTTTTT.

This clonotype was counted at least ten times. The chain has TRBV2 and TRBJ2-7; D may be TRBD2 (6 bases). This CDR3 spans 16 amino acids. V dropped 7 bases and J dropped 1 base, with 20 bases sitting between them. The germline CDR1 and CDR2 sequences are SNHLY and FYNNEI. The CDR3 sequence is CASIGSPAGLSYEQYF. CDR3 DNA: TGTGCCAGCATCGGAAGCCCAGCGGGCCTATCCTACGAGCAGTACTTC. The full variable domain, in which reference TRBV2 and TRBJ2-7 provide the parts outside the CDR3, is EPEVTQTPSHQVTQMGQEVILRCVPISNHLYFYWYRQILGQKVEFLVSFYNNEISEKSEIFDDQFSVERPDGSNFTLKIRSTKLEDSAMYFCASIGSPAGLSYEQYFGPGTRLTVT.

The chain is built from TRBV6-1 and TRBJ1-3; D is possibly TRBD1 (5 bases). V shed 0 bases and J shed 0 bases, with 9 bases lying between them. Per germline, CDR1 MNHNS and CDR2 SASEGT. The CDR3 extends over 16 amino acids. DNA for the CDR3: TGTGCCAGCAGTGAAGCGGAGGACACCTCTGGAAACACCATATATTTT. Its protein is CASSEAEDTSGNTIYF.

This clonotype has a handful of counts. This sequence joins TRBV6-1 and TRBJ2-3; perhaps TRBD1 as D (5 bases). From germline, CDR1 is MNHNS and CDR2 SASEGT. There are 15 residues in the CDR3. Trimming removed 4 bases at V and 5 bases at J, with 16 bases between. CDR3 residues: CASSGGPQVRDTQYF. The CDR3 DNA follows: TGTGCCAGCAGTGGGGGCCCCCAGGTCAGAGATACGCAGTATTTT.